A selection of T cell receptor beta chains follows, all from one sample in a study of blood T cell repertoires in COVID-19. Produced via immunoSEQ multiplex PCR; TCRdb's table is partial and in-frame only. The sample contains some 170,000 clones, about 90% of which appear only once. The specimen sequenced was PBMCs or T cells enriched from blood (not recorded which). These receptors came from a human donor with acute COVID-19. The donor label of this sample is uncertain. Both conserved end residues are part of each CDR3. D genes are given only for firm matches. Part of the rows lack a size; the others show once, few, many or a class for expanded clones.

size: few
V: TRBV2
J: TRBJ2-3
D: TRBD2
CDR3: CATLAGSHTDTQYF
DNA: TGTGCCACCTTAGCGGGGTCACACACAGATACGCAGTATTTT

size: -
V: TRBV3-1/TRBV3-2
J: TRBJ2-2
D: TRBD1
CDR3: CASSTQGAWTGELFF
DNA: TGTGCCAGCAGCACACAGGGGGCTTGGACCGGGGAGCTGTTTTTT

size: -
V: TRBV24-1
J: TRBJ2-3
D: -
CDR3: CATSDAAEEGTDTQYF
DNA: TGTGCCACCAGTGATGCGGCAGAGGAGGGGACAGATACGCAGTATTTT

size: once
V: TRBV5-1
J: TRBJ2-7
D: TRBD2
CDR3: CASSRLAFGDHEQYF
DNA: TGCGCCAGCAGCCGACTAGCTTTCGGAGATCATGAGCAGTACTTC

size: -
V: TRBV4-1
J: TRBJ2-3
D: TRBD2
CDR3: CASSQDLGIAGGGDTQYF
DNA: TGCGCCAGCAGCCAAGATCTTGGGATAGCGGGGGGCGGAGATACGCAGTATTTT

size: -
V: TRBV7-2
J: TRBJ1-2
D: -
CDR3: CASSPGQWSTYGYTF
DNA: TGTGCCAGCAGCCCCGGACAGTGGAGCACCTATGGCTACACCTTC

size: -
V: TRBV27
J: TRBJ2-7
D: -
CDR3: CASSEFRGRSEQYF
DNA: TGTGCCAGCAGTGAATTCAGGGGAAGGAGTGAGCAGTACTTC

size: -
V: TRBV2
J: TRBJ2-2
D: -
CDR3: CASGAGQLANTGELFF
DNA: TGTGCCAGCGGGGCCGGACAGCTAGCGAACACCGGGGAGCTGTTTTTT

size: -
V: TRBV5-6
J: TRBJ2-3
D: TRBD1
CDR3: CASSFSGQGRTDTQYF
DNA: TGTGCCAGCAGCTTCTCAGGACAGGGTCGGACAGATACGCAGTATTTT

size: -
V: TRBV20-1
J: TRBJ2-3
D: -
CDR3: CSAGGWRGGTDTQYF
DNA: TGCAGTGCTGGTGGTTGGCGGGGTGGGACAGATACGCAGTATTTT

size: -
V: TRBV5-6
J: TRBJ1-4
D: -
CDR3: CASSVGLGREKLFF
DNA: TGTGCCAGCAGCGTGGGTCTGGGGCGTGAAAAACTGTTTTTT

size: -
V: TRBV7-2
J: TRBJ1-4
D: -
CDR3: CASSLGGRGFADEKLFF
DNA: TGTGCCAGCAGCTTAGGGGGTAGAGGGTTTGCAGATGAAAAACTGTTTTTT

size: -
V: TRBV19
J: TRBJ1-1
D: -
CDR3: CASSNHRVEGKDTEAFF
DNA: TGTGCCAGTAGTAACCACAGGGTGGAAGGGAAAGACACTGAAGCTTTCTTT

size: -
V: TRBV7-3
J: TRBJ1-1
D: -
CDR3: CASSSQVKSEAFF
DNA: TGTGCCAGCAGCTCACAGGTGAAATCTGAAGCTTTCTTT

size: -
V: TRBV6-1
J: TRBJ1-2
D: TRBD1
CDR3: CASSEEGTGLYGYTF
DNA: TGTGCCAGCAGTGAAGAGGGGACAGGGCTCTATGGCTACACCTTC

size: once
V: TRBV5-1
J: TRBJ2-7
D: TRBD1
CDR3: CASSFGTGREQYF
DNA: TGCGCCAGCAGCTTCGGGACAGGGCGCGAGCAGTACTTC

size: -
V: TRBV7-2
J: TRBJ1-1
D: TRBD1
CDR3: CASSFTGDTEAFF
DNA: TGTGCCAGCAGCTTCACAGGGGACACTGAAGCTTTCTTT

size: -
V: TRBV30
J: TRBJ1-1
D: -
CDR3: CAWSSDGAMNTEAFF
DNA: TGTGCCTGGAGTTCCGATGGGGCCATGAACACTGAAGCTTTCTTT

size: -
V: TRBV14
J: TRBJ1-3
D: -
CDR3: CASSQLGGGNTIYF
DNA: TGTGCCAGCAGCCAATTGGGCGGGGGAAACACCATATATTTT

size: -
V: TRBV2
J: TRBJ2-5
D: TRBD1
CDR3: CASSEVRGFQETQYF
DNA: TGTGCCAGCAGTGAGGTCAGGGGGTTCCAAGAGACCCAGTACTTC

size: once
V: TRBV7-2
J: TRBJ1-2
D: -
CDR3: CASSLWGGGYTF
DNA: TGTGCCAGCAGCTTATGGGGGGGCGGCTACACCTTC

size: -
V: TRBV5-1
J: TRBJ2-5
D: -
CDR3: CAGPETQYF
DNA: TGCGCCGGCCCGGAGACCCAGTACTTC

size: -
V: TRBV2
J: TRBJ2-7
D: -
CDR3: CASSGDSAYYEQYF
DNA: TGTGCCAGCAGTGGAGACAGTGCCTACTACGAGCAGTACTTC

size: -
V: TRBV19
J: TRBJ2-3
D: -
CDR3: CASSRRWGGLADTQYF
DNA: TGTGCCAGTAGCCGCCGGTGGGGAGGCTTGGCAGATACGCAGTATTTT

size: -
V: TRBV21-1
J: TRBJ2-3
D: -
CDR3: CASSIRLALSTDTQYF
DNA: TGTGCCAGCAGCATCCGACTAGCGTTAAGCACAGATACGCAGTATTTT

size: -
V: TRBV10-1
J: TRBJ2-3
D: TRBD1
CDR3: CASSAGQRYGDTQYF
DNA: TGCGCCAGCAGTGCGGGACAGCGATACGGCGATACGCAGTATTTT

size: -
V: TRBV5-1
J: TRBJ2-7
D: -
CDR3: CASSPPGGSPNTYEQYF
DNA: TGCGCCAGCAGCCCTCCGGGGGGCTCCCCTAATACCTACGAGCAGTACTTC

size: -
V: TRBV2
J: TRBJ1-6
D: -
CDR3: CASSREAVNSPLHF
DNA: TGTGCCAGCAGCAGGGAGGCGGTTAATTCACCCCTCCACTTT

size: few
V: TRBV5-1
J: TRBJ1-1
D: -
CDR3: CASSLEQSNTEAFF
DNA: TGCGCCAGCAGCTTGGAACAGTCGAACACTGAAGCTTTCTTT

size: -
V: TRBV21-1
J: TRBJ2-5
D: -
CDR3: CASPGRGECEETQYF
DNA: TGTGCCAGCCCCGGCCGCGGCGAATGTGAAGAGACCCAGTACTTC

size: -
V: TRBV9
J: TRBJ2-7
D: -
CDR3: CASSVGSSYEQYF
DNA: TGTGCCAGCAGCGTTGGGAGCTCCTACGAGCAGTACTTC

size: once
V: TRBV30
J: TRBJ2-7
D: -
CDR3: CAWSQSDEQYF
DNA: TGTGCCTGGAGTCAGAGCGACGAGCAGTACTTC

size: -
V: TRBV19
J: TRBJ2-3
D: TRBD2
CDR3: CASSIRTSGGATDTQYF
DNA: TGTGCCAGTAGTATCAGAACTAGCGGGGGGGCCACAGATACGCAGTATTTT

size: few
V: TRBV7-7
J: TRBJ2-5
D: -
CDR3: CASSLELGNQETQYF
DNA: TGTGCCAGCAGCTTAGAGCTCGGGAACCAAGAGACCCAGTACTTC

size: -
V: TRBV6-6
J: TRBJ1-2
D: -
CDR3: CASSTQGVDGYTF
DNA: TGTGCCAGCAGTACCCAGGGTGTTGATGGCTACACCTTC

size: -
V: TRBV6-2/TRBV6-3
J: TRBJ2-7
D: -
CDR3: CASSFPEGQTFSYEQYF
DNA: TGTGCCAGCAGTTTTCCCGAAGGACAGACCTTCTCCTACGAGCAGTACTTC

size: -
V: TRBV20-1
J: TRBJ1-1
D: -
CDR3: CSAVRNTEAFF
DNA: TGCAGTGCTGTCAGGAACACTGAAGCTTTCTTT

size: once
V: TRBV2
J: TRBJ2-1
D: TRBD1
CDR3: CASSERQGAFGNEQFF
DNA: TGTGCCAGCAGTGAGAGACAGGGGGCTTTTGGGAATGAGCAGTTCTTC

size: -
V: TRBV9
J: TRBJ1-3
D: -
CDR3: CASSVAPSFPGNTIYF
DNA: TGTGCCAGCAGCGTAGCTCCGTCGTTTCCTGGAAACACCATATATTTT

size: -
V: TRBV11-2
J: TRBJ2-7
D: TRBD2
CDR3: CATRPLAGSSYEQYF
DNA: TGTGCCACCAGACCCTTAGCGGGGAGCTCCTACGAGCAGTACTTC

size: -
V: TRBV30
J: TRBJ1-4
D: -
CDR3: CAWGGSPGNEKLFF
DNA: TGTGCCTGGGGCGGTTCCCCGGGTAATGAAAAACTGTTTTTT

size: -
V: TRBV5-6
J: TRBJ1-2
D: TRBD1
CDR3: CASSLGGTDHYGYTF
DNA: TGTGCCAGCAGCTTGGGTGGGACAGACCACTATGGCTACACCTTC

size: -
V: TRBV25-1
J: TRBJ1-5
D: -
CDR3: CASSETYQPQHF
DNA: TGTGCCAGCAGCGAAACATACCAGCCCCAGCATTTT

size: few
V: TRBV7-7
J: TRBJ2-2
D: -
CDR3: CASSPSPVGNTGELFF
DNA: TGTGCCAGCAGCCCGTCCCCTGTCGGGAACACCGGGGAGCTGTTTTTT

size: -
V: TRBV5-1
J: TRBJ2-7
D: TRBD2
CDR3: CASSPYGLAGAPQVYEQYF
DNA: TGCGCCAGCAGCCCGTATGGACTAGCGGGAGCCCCTCAGGTGTACGAGCAGTACTTC

size: -
V: TRBV7-9
J: TRBJ2-2
D: TRBD2
CDR3: CASSLGKRERLITGELFF
DNA: TGTGCCAGCAGCTTGGGGAAGCGGGAAAGGTTAATCACCGGGGAGCTGTTTTTT

size: -
V: TRBV5-6
J: TRBJ1-5
D: TRBD1
CDR3: CASSPDRGLDQPQHF
DNA: TGTGCCAGCAGCCCGGACAGGGGGCTGGATCAGCCCCAGCATTTT

size: -
V: TRBV27
J: TRBJ1-1
D: -
CDR3: CASSPGQTAYPEAFF
DNA: TGTGCCAGCAGTCCCGGACAGACTGCTTACCCTGAAGCTTTCTTT

size: -
V: TRBV5-1
J: TRBJ1-2
D: TRBD1
CDR3: CASTSQGFSYTF
DNA: TGCGCCAGCACATCACAGGGGTTCAGCTACACCTTC

size: -
V: TRBV6-5
J: TRBJ1-2
D: -
CDR3: CASSYQGNYGYTF
DNA: TGTGCCAGCAGTTACCAGGGAAACTATGGCTACACCTTC

size: -
V: TRBV20-1
J: TRBJ2-3
D: TRBD2
CDR3: CSASHVSGGATDTQYF
DNA: TGCAGTGCTAGTCATGTTAGCGGGGGAGCCACAGATACGCAGTATTTT

size: -
V: TRBV10-3
J: TRBJ1-4
D: -
CDR3: CAISPGADGEKLFF
DNA: TGTGCCATCAGCCCAGGGGCCGACGGGGAAAAACTGTTTTTT

size: -
V: TRBV2
J: TRBJ1-2
D: -
CDR3: CASSENSDLSGGYGYTF
DNA: TGTGCCAGCAGTGAAAACTCAGACTTGTCGGGAGGCTATGGCTACACCTTC

size: -
V: TRBV5-5
J: TRBJ1-2
D: TRBD1
CDR3: CASSQDRGHGYTF
DNA: TGTGCCAGCAGCCAAGACAGGGGCCATGGCTACACCTTC

size: -
V: TRBV7-9
J: TRBJ1-1
D: TRBD1
CDR3: CASSHGTAKMNTEAFF
DNA: TGTGCCAGCAGCCACGGGACAGCAAAGATGAACACTGAAGCTTTCTTT